Listed below are T cell receptor beta chains from one sample, sequenced in a study of blood T cell repertoires in COVID-19. Profiling relied on immunoSEQ multiplex PCR, and the TCRdb table lists in-frame clones only, not all of them. In the table there are fewer than 85,000 clones, 80% to 90% of which are singletons. The source material was peripheral blood. Receptors originate from an elderly woman with active or convalescent COVID-19. The CDR3 runs from the conserved cysteine through the conserved F or W. The D gene is left open where the match is weak. Size values are once, few and many counts, or a class for expanded clones, and some rows have none.

15	TRBV19	NA	few	TRBJ1-4	TGTGCCAGTAGTTTCCCCAGTGGGGCCGGTGAAAAACTGTTTTTT	CASSFPSGAGEKLFF
14	TRBV6-5	NA	NA	TRBJ2-7	TGTGCCAGCACCCCAACAGGAGCCTCCTACGAGCAGTACTTC	CASTPTGASYEQYF
14	TRBV27	TRBD2	NA	TRBJ2-7	TGTGCCAGCACTAGAGCGGGGCAGCCCTACGAGCAGTACTTC	CASTRAGQPYEQYF
16	TRBV7-2	NA	NA	TRBJ2-3	TGTGCCAGCAGCTTACCGCCCGCGGGCTTCACAGATACGCAGTATTTT	CASSLPPAGFTDTQYF
16	TRBV6-5	NA	once	TRBJ1-1	TGTGCCAGCAGTTCTCCTTCGACACCCGGGGGGACTGAAGCTTTCTTT	CASSSPSTPGGTEAFF
13	TRBV2	NA	few	TRBJ1-1	TGTGCCAGCAGTGGACAGGTGAACACTGAAGCTTTCTTT	CASSGQVNTEAFF
13	TRBV4-3	NA	NA	TRBJ1-1	TGCGCCAGCAGCTCTCGACAGGCAACTGAAGCTTTCTTT	CASSSRQATEAFF
17	TRBV14	TRBD1	NA	TRBJ2-2	TGTGCCAGCAGCCAAGAAGGGACAGGGGGATTCACCGGGGAGCTGTTTTTT	CASSQEGTGGFTGELFF
13	TRBV28	TRBD1	once	TRBJ1-2	TGTGCCAGCAGTTTGGGGACAGGCTATGGCTACACCTTC	CASSLGTGYGYTF
14	TRBV19	NA	NA	TRBJ2-2	TGTGCCAGTAGTATAACAGGGATCACCGGGGAGCTGTTTTTT	CASSITGITGELFF
20	TRBV5-1	TRBD1	NA	TRBJ2-6	TGCGCCAGCAGCTTATTCACACCGGGACAGGGTATCTCTGGGGCCAACGTCCTGACTTTC	CASSLFTPGQGISGANVLTF
15	TRBV5-1	TRBD1	NA	TRBJ2-1	TGCGCCAGCCGTTCCTACAGGGGGCTAAACAATGAGCAGTTCTTC	CASRSYRGLNNEQFF
17	TRBV7-9	NA	NA	TRBJ1-1	TGTGCCAGCAGCTCCCGGATCCTTACAGTAGGGAACACTGAAGCTTTCTTT	CASSSRILTVGNTEAFF
11	TRBV7-2	NA	NA	TRBJ1-2	TGTGCCAGCAGCTTAGGGGCAGGAAACACCTTC	CASSLGAGNTF
14	TRBV15	NA	NA	TRBJ2-7	TGTGCCACCAGCAGAGATACAGGGACCTACGAGCAGTACTTC	CATSRDTGTYEQYF
13	TRBV5-1	TRBD2	NA	TRBJ2-1	TGCGCCAGCAGAGCGGGAGCAGGGAATGAGCAGTTCTTC	CASRAGAGNEQFF
15	TRBV9	TRBD2	NA	TRBJ2-1	TGTGCCAGCAGCGCCATGCTAGCGGGGGTTAATGAGCAGTTCTTC	CASSAMLAGVNEQFF
15	TRBV25-1	NA	few	TRBJ2-6	TGTGCCAGCATTGGAGGGAGCTCTGGGGCCAACGTCCTGACTTTC	CASIGGSSGANVLTF
13	TRBV29-1	TRBD1	once	TRBJ2-3	TGCAGCGTGGGACAGGGATACACAGATACGCAGTATTTT	CSVGQGYTDTQYF
15	TRBV11-2	NA	many	TRBJ2-2	TGTGCCAGCAGCCCGACGCGGGGGCGGGCCGGGGAGCTGTTTTTT	CASSPTRGRAGELFF
16	TRBV5-1	TRBD2	NA	TRBJ2-3	TGCGCCAGCAGCTTCAATGGACTAGCGGGCACAGATACGCAGTATTTT	CASSFNGLAGTDTQYF
17	TRBV15	TRBD2	NA	TRBJ2-1	TGTGCCACCAGCAGAGAGAGGGGACTAGCGGGATTCGATGAGCAGTTCTTC	CATSRERGLAGFDEQFF
14	TRBV4-1	NA	few	TRBJ1-1	TGCGCCAGCAGCCCGAGGGTGTTGAACACTGAAGCTTTCTTT	CASSPRVLNTEAFF
15	TRBV11-2	NA	NA	TRBJ2-3	TGTGCCAGCAGCTTAGGCCTAGCCCTCACAGATACGCAGTATTTT	CASSLGLALTDTQYF
14	TRBV6-5	NA	once	TRBJ2-3	TGTGCCAGCAGTACCGGACAGAGCACAGATACGCAGTATTTT	CASSTGQSTDTQYF
13	TRBV10-2	NA	NA	TRBJ2-1	TGCGCCAGCAGGGCGGGCGGCGGGAATGAGCAGTTCTTC	CASRAGGGNEQFF
16	TRBV7-2	TRBD2	NA	TRBJ2-3	TGTGCCAGCACCCTTACCCCGGGACTAGCTGCAGATACGCAGTATTTT	CASTLTPGLAADTQYF
17	TRBV19	NA	NA	TRBJ1-5	TGTGCCAGTAGTATCTCCGGGGGGAGTGGTAACAATCAGCCCCAGCATTTT	CASSISGGSGNNQPQHF
14	TRBV30	TRBD1	NA	TRBJ2-7	TGTGCCTGGAGGGGACAGGGAGCTGGGTACGAGCAGTACTTC	CAWRGQGAGYEQYF
19	TRBV7-2	TRBD2	NA	TRBJ2-3	TGTGCCAGCAGCAAAACCGGCGGGACTAGCGGGAGTACGACAGATACGCAGTATTTT	CASSKTGGTSGSTTDTQYF
12	TRBV19	NA	few	TRBJ1-1	TGTGCCAGTAGGGGGGCAGGGGAAGTAGCTTTCTTT	CASRGAGEVAFF
17	TRBV28	TRBD1	NA	TRBJ2-4	TGTGCCAGCAGTTCGATAGACAGGGTGGTAGCCAAAAACATTCAGTACTTC	CASSSIDRVVAKNIQYF
14	TRBV28	NA	few	TRBJ2-7	TGTGCCAGCAGTTTCCAGGGGACGTGGGGGGAGCAGTACTTC	CASSFQGTWGEQYF
19	TRBV5-1	TRBD2	NA	TRBJ2-3	TGCGCCAGCAGCGCAGCCTGGACTAGCGGGCTTACTAGCACAGATACGCAGTATTTT	CASSAAWTSGLTSTDTQYF
11	TRBV20-1	NA	NA	TRBJ1-1	TGCAGTGCTAGTCAAAACACTGAAGCTTTCTTT	CSASQNTEAFF
18	TRBV7-2	TRBD2	NA	TRBJ2-3	TGTGCCAGCAGTCCCTTCGGGAGGGCCCAGAGCTTAACAGATACGCAGTATTTT	CASSPFGRAQSLTDTQYF
16	TRBV30	TRBD1	few	TRBJ1-2	TGTGCCTGGAGTGGAGCGACAGGGGTTATTAACTATGGCTACACCTTC	CAWSGATGVINYGYTF
15	TRBV5-6	NA	NA	TRBJ2-2	TGTGCCAGCAGCTTCTCCCATTTTCTTAGCGGGGAGCTGTTTTTT	CASSFSHFLSGELFF
15	TRBV10-3	NA	NA	TRBJ1-1	TGTGCCATCAGTGACCCCGAGGCGGGGGCGGGTGAAGCTTTCTTT	CAISDPEAGAGEAFF
13	TRBV2	TRBD1	NA	TRBJ2-7	TGTGCCAGCAGTGGGACAGGAGACTACGAGCAGTACTTC	CASSGTGDYEQYF